The clone carrying this TCR beta chain was counted many times. Its matching antigen is unknown. Sequencing libraries for TCR beta were prepared with iRepertoire HTBI primers and Arm-PCR of CDR3 regions. MiXCR was run by TCRdb on the multiplex PCR reads, yielding one entry per CDR3 protein. This table holds fewer than 400,000 distinct CDR3 sequences, 15% to 20% found once. The V and J ends lost 6 bases and 0 bases, in that order; junction bases with no gene match: 5. Looked up from germline, CDR1 is MNHNS and CDR2 is SASEGT. CDR3 size: 14 residues. The sample is drawn from a study of regulatory T cells in long-lasting Graves disease. Whole-study results and caveats: TRBV28, TRBJ1-2 and TRBJ2-5 were segments that persistent disease favored.

The time point denotes: newly diagnosed GD, antithyroid drugs for less than 3 months. PBMC-extracted RNA yielded the TCR library. This TCR came from a female donor with Graves disease. This specimen was peripheral blood mononuclear cells (PBMCs), taken at new diagnosis, from a patient treated with antithyroid drugs. The chain employs TRBV6-1 and TRBJ2-7; 7 positions agree with TRBD1. For the CDR3, the DNA is TGTGCCAGCAGCTGGGACAGAGACTCCTACGAGCAGTACTTC. It specifies CASSWDRDSYEQYF.